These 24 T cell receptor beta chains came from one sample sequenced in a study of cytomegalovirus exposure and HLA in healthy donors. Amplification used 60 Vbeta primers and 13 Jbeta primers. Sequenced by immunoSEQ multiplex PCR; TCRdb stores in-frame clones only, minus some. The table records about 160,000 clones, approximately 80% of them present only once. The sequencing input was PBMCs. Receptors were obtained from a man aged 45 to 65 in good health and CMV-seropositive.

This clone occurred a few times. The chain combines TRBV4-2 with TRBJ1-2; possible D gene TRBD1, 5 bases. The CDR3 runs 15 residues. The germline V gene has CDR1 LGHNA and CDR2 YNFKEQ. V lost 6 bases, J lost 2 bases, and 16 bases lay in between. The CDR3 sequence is CASRRLEEGNYGYTF. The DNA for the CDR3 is TGTGCCAGCAGGCGGTTGGAGGAGGGGAACTATGGCTACACCTTC.

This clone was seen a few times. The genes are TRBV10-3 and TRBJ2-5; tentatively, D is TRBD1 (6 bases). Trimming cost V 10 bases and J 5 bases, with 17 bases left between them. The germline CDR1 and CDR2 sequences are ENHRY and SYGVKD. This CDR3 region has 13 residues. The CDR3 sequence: CATNPGVGETQYF. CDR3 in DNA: TGTGCCACTAATCCAGGGGTGGGGGAGACCCAGTACTTC.

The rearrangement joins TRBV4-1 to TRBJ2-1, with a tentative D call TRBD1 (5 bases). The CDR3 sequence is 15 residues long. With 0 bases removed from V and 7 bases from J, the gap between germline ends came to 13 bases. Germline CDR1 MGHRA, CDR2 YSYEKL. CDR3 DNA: TGCGCCAGCAGCCAAGATAATCAGGGATGGAATGAGCAGTTCTTC. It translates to CASSQDNQGWNEQFF.

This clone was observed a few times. CDR3 nucleotide sequence: TGTGCCAGTAGTACTGAGACAATCCTCTTTTATCAGCCCCAGCATTTT. Its protein product is CASSTETILFYQPQHF. The J gene is TRBJ1-5, the V gene TRBV19; no reliable D call. The CDR3 is 16 residues long. Trimming shortened V by 4 bases and J by 5 bases, and 18 bases separated the two germline ends. CDR1 is LNHDA and CDR2 is SQIVND in the germline V gene (reference sequence). The entire variable domain, with the rest obtained from reference TRBV19 and TRBJ1-5, is as follows: DGGITQSPKYLFRKEGQNVTLSCEQNLNHDAMYWYRQDPGQGLRLIYYSQIVNDFQKGDIAEGYSVSREKKESFPLTVTSAQKNPTAFYLCASSTETILFYQPQHFGDGTRLSIL.

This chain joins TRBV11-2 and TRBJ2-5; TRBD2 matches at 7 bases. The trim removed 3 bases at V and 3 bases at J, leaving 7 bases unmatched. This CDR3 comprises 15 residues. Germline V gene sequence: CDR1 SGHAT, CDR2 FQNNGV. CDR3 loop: CASSFQAGREETQYF. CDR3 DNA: TGTGCCAGCAGCTTCCAGGCAGGGAGGGAAGAGACCCAGTACTTC.

The CDR3 is CSGTDNYGYTF. Written as DNA, the CDR3 is TGCAGCGGGACAGACAACTATGGCTACACCTTC. The chain recombines TRBV29-1 with TRBJ1-2; D is possibly TRBD1 (6 bases). The CDR3 covers 11 residues. CDR1 is SQVTM and CDR2 is ANQGSEA in the germline V gene. Trimming took 7 bases from V and 2 from J, leaving 8 bases between them.

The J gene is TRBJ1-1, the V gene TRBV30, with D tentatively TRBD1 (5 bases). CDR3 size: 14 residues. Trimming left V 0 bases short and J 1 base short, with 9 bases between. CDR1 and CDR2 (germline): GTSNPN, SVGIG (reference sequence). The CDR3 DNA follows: TGTGCCTGGAGTGTTGGGGGGGGGAACACTGAAGCTTTCTTT. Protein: CAWSVGGGNTEAFF.

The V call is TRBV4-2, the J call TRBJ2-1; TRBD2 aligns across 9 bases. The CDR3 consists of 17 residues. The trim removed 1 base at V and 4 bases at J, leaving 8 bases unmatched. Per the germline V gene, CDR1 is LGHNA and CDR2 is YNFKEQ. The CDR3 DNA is TGTGCCAGCAGCCAAGGACGTGGCGGGGGGGGTTACAATGAGCAGTTCTTC. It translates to CASSQGRGGGGYNEQFF.

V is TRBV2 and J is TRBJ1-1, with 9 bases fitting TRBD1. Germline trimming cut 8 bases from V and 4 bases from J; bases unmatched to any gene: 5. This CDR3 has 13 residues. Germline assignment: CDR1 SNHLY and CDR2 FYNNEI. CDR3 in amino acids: CASGPTGGTEAFF. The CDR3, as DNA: TGTGCCAGCGGCCCGACAGGGGGCACTGAAGCTTTCTTT.

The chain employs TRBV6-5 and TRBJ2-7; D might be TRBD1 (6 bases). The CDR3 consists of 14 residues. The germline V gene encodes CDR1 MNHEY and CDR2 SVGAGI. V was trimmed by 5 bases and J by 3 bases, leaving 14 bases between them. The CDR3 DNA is TGTGCCAGCAGTGAAGGGGGAACGAACTACGAGCAGTACTTC. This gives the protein CASSEGGTNYEQYF.

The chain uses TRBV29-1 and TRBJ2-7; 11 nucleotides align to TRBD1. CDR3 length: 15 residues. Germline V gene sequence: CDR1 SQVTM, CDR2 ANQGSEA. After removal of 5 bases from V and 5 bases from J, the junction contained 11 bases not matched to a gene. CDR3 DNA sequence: TGCAGCGTTCTCTTCGGGACAGGGGGTCACCACGAGCAGTACTTC. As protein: CSVLFGTGGHHEQYF.

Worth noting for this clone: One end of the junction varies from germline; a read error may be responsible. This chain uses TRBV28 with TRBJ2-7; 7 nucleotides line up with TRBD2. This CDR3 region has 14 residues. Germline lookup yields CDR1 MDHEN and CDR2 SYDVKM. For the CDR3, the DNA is TGTGCCAACAGTTTAGGCGGGAGTCTATACGAGCAGTACTTC. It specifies CANSLGGSLYEQYF.

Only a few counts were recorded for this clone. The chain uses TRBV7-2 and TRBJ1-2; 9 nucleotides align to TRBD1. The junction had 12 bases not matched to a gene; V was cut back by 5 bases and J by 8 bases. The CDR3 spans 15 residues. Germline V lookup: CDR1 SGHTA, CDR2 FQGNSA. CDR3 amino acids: CASSQTGQGTGGYTF. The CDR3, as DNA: TGTGCCAGCAGCCAAACTGGCCAGGGGACAGGGGGCTACACCTTC.

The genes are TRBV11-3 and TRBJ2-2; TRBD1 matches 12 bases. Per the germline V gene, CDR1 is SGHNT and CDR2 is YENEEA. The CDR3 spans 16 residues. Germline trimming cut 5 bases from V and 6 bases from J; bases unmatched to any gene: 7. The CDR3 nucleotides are TGTGCCAGCAGCCCGAGGGGACAGGGGGCGGCCGGGGAGCTGTTTTTT. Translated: CASSPRGQGAAGELFF.

The CDR3 coding sequence is TGTGCCAGCAGCTGGGGGACAGGGGGTGACTATGGCTACACCTTC. It specifies CASSWGTGGDYGYTF. The chain is built from TRBV5-4 and TRBJ1-2, with 11 bases matching TRBD1. Germline values: CDR1 SGHNT, CDR2 YYREEE (reference sequence). This CDR3 region has 15 residues. V lost 3 bases to trimming and J lost 3 bases; unmatched junction nucleotides: 4.

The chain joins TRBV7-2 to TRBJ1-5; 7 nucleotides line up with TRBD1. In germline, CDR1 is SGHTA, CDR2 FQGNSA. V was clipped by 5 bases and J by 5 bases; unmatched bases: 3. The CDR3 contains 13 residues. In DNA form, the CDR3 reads TGTGCCAGCAGCCCCCAGGGGGATCAGCCCCAGCATTTT. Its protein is CASSPQGDQPQHF.

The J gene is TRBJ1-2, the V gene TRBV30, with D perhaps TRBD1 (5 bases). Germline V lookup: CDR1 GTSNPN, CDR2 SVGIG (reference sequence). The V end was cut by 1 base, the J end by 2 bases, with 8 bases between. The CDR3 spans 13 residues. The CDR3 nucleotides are TGTGCCTGGAGTGGGGACTCAAACTATGGCTACACCTTC. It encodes CAWSGDSNYGYTF.

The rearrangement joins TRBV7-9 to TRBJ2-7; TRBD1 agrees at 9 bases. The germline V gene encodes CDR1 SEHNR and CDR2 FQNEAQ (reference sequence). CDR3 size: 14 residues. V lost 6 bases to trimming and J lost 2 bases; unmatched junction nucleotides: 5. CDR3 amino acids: CASRRQGGPYEQYF. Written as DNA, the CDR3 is TGTGCCAGCAGACGACAGGGGGGGCCCTACGAGCAGTACTTC.

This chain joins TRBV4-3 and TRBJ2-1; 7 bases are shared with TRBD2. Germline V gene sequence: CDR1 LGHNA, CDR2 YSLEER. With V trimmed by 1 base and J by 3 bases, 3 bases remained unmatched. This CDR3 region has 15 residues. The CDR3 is CASSQASGDYNEQFF. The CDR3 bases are TGCGCCAGCAGCCAAGCTAGCGGCGACTACAATGAGCAGTTCTTC.

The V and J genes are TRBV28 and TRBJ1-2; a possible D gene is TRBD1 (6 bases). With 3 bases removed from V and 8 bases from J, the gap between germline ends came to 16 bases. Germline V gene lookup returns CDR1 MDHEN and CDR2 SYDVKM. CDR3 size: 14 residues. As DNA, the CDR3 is TGTGCCAGCAGTTTCCCCGACAGGTTTAGAGGCTACACCTTC. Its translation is CASSFPDRFRGYTF.

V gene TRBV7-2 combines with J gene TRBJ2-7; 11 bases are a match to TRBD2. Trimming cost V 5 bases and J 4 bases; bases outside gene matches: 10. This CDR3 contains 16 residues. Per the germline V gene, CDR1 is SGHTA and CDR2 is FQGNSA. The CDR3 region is CASSKELAGGVYEQYF. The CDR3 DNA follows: TGTGCCAGCAGCAAGGAGCTAGCGGGAGGTGTGTACGAGCAGTACTTC.

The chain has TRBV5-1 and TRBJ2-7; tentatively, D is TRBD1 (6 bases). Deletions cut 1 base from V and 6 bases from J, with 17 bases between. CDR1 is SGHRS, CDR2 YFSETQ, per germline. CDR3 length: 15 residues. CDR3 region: CASSLTTGSAGEQYF. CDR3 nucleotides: TGCGCCAGCAGCTTGACAACAGGGTCAGCTGGCGAGCAGTACTTC.

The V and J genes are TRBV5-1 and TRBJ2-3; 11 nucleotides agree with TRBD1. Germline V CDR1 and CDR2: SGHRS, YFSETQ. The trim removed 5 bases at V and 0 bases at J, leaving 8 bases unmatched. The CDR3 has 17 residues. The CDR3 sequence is CASRGTGGTTSTDTQYF. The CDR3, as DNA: TGCGCCAGCAGGGGGACAGGGGGTACTACTAGCACAGATACGCAGTATTTT.

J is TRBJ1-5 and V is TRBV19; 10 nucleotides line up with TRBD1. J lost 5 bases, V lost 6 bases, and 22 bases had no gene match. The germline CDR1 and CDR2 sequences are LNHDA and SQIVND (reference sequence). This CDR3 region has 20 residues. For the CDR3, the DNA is TGTGCCAGTAGCGCTTACCGGGACAGGGGATCCCAGACCTCCTATCAGCCCCAGCATTTT. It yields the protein CASSAYRDRGSQTSYQPQHF.